This entry lists 4 T cell receptor beta chains sequenced from one sample in a study of cytotoxic CD8 clonotypes in ibrutinib-treated CLL. The table came from immunoSEQ multiplex PCR; TCRdb's copy has only in-frame clones and leaves some out. The sample consists of 150,000 or so clones, more than 80% of them appearing once. Sequencing used PBMCs, obtained after 24 months of ibrutinib treatment. The source is a human donor with chronic lymphocytic leukemia.

This chain joins TRBV2 and TRBJ1-5, with D maybe TRBD1 (6 bases). The CDR3 runs 15 residues. V dropped 8 bases and J dropped 3 bases, with 17 bases sitting between them. Germline CDR1 is SNHLY and CDR2 is FYNNEI. For the CDR3, the DNA is TGTGCCAGCGGGGGGCCGGGACCCTTCAATCAGCCCCAGCATTTT. It is translated as CASGGPGPFNQPQHF.

The V and J genes are TRBV18 and TRBJ2-1; D gene uncertain. This CDR3 is built from 12 residues. V lost 4 bases and J lost 3, with 4 bases in between. Germline lookup yields CDR1 KGHSH and CDR2 LQKENI. As DNA, the CDR3 is TGTGCCAGCTCACTCAACTACAATGAGCAGTTCTTC. It translates to CASSLNYNEQFF.

This sequence joins TRBV4-1 and TRBJ2-1; D is uncertain. From germline, CDR1 is MGHRA and CDR2 YSYEKL. The CDR3 is 14 amino acids. The germline V and J ends were trimmed by 4 bases and 3 bases, with 10 bases remaining between them. Written as DNA, the CDR3 is TGCGCCAGCAGCCCCCTGAGTGACTACAATGAGCAGTTCTTC. As protein: CASSPLSDYNEQFF.

CDR3 region: CASSQDWDREETQYF. In nucleotides, the CDR3 is TGCGCCAGCAGCCAAGATTGGGACAGGGAAGAGACCCAGTACTTC. The chain employs TRBV4-3 and TRBJ2-5; 9 bases match TRBD1. V was clipped by 0 bases and J by 3 bases; unmatched bases: 2. CDR1 and CDR2 from the germline V gene are LGHNA and YSLEER. The CDR3 spans 15 residues.